This T cell receptor (beta chain) was captured in a study of CD8 T cells in Susac syndrome. V was trimmed by 8 bases and J by 2 bases, leaving 13 bases between them. The germline CDR1 and CDR2 sequences are MNHEY and SMNVEV (reference sequence). The CDR3 length is 14 residues. Random hexamers served to reverse transcribe roughly 0.45 to 1 ug RNA. TCRdb analysed the immunoSEQ multiplex PCR reads with MiXCR anew, one entry per CDR3 protein. The sample includes nearly 70,000 distinct CDR3 sequences, just under 95% of them seen just once. The TCR originated in a human donor in good health. V is TRBV27 and J is TRBJ1-5, with TRBD1 as a possible D gene (5 bases). Sequencing used CD8+ T cells from PBMCs. As DNA, the CDR3 is TGTGCCAGCGGGATGGGACTGGGCAATCAGCCCCAGCATTTT. Its translation: CASGMGLGNQPQHF.